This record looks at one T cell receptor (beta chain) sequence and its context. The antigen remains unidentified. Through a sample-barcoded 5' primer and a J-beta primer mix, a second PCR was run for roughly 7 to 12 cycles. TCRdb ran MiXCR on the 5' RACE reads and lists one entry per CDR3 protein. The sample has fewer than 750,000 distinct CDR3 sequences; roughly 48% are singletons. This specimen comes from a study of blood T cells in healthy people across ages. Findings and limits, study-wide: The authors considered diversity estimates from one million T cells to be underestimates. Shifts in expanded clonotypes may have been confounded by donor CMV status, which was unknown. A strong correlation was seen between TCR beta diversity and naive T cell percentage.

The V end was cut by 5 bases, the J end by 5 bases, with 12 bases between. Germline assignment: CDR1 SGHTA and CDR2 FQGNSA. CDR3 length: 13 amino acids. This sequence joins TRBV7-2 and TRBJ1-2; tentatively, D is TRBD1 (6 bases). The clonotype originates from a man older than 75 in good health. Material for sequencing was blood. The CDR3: CASSAARGYGYTF. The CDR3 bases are TGTGCCAGCAGCGCCGCAAGGGGGTATGGCTACACCTTC.